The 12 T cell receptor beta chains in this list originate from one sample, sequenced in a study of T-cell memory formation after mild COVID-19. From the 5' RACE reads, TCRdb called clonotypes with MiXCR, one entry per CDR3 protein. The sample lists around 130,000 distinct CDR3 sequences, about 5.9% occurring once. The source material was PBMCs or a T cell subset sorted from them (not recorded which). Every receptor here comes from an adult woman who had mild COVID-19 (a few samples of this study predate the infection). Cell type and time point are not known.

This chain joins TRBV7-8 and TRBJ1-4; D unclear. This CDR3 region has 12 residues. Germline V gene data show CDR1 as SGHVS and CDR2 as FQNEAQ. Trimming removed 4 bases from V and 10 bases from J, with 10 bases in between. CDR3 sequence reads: CASSSLARKLFF. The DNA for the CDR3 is TGTGCCAGCAGCTCACTTGCCCGAAAACTGTTTTTT.

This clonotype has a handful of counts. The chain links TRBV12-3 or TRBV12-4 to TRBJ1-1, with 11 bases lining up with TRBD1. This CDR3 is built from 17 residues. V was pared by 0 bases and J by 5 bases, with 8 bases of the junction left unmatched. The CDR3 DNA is TGTGCCAGCAGTTTAGCGGGGACAGGGGGGATGAGGACTGAAGCTTTCTTT. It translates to CASSLAGTGGMRTEAFF.

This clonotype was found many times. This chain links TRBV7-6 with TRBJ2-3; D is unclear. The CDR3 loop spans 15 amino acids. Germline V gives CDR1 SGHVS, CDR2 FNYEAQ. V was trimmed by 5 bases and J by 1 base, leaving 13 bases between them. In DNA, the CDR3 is TGTGCCAGCAGCGGGGTCTTCGGAGGCACAGATACGCAGTATTTT. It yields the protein CASSGVFGGTDTQYF.

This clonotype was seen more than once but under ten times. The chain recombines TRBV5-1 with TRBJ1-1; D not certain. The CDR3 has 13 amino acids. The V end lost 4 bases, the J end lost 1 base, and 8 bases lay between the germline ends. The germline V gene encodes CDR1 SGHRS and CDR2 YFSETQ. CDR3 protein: CASSGNRNTEAFF. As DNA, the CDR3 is TGCGCCAGCAGCGGTAACAGGAACACTGAAGCTTTCTTT.

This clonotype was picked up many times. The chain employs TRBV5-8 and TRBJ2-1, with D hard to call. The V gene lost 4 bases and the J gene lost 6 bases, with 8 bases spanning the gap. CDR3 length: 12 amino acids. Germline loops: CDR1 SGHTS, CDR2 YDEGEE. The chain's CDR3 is CASSPSRNEQFF. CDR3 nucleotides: TGTGCCAGCAGCCCGTCGCGCAATGAGCAGTTCTTC.

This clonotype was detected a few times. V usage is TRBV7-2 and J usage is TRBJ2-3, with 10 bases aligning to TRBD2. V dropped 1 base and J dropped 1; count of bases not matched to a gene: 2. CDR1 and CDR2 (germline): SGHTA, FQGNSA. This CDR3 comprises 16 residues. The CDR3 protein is CASSLVGTSGTDTQYF. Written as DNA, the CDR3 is TGTGCCAGCAGCTTAGTGGGGACTAGCGGCACAGATACGCAGTATTTT.

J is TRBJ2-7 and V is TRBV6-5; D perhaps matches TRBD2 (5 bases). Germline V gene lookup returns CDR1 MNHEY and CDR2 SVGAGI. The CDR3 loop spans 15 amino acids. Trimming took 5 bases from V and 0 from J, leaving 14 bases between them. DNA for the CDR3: TGTGCCAGCAGTAGGGAGAGGGAACCCTCCTACGAGCAGTACTTC. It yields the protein CASSREREPSYEQYF.

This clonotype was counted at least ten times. The CDR3 is CASSYQLNEKLFF. CDR3 coding DNA: TGTGCCAGCAGTTACCAGCTTAATGAAAAACTGTTTTTT. J is TRBJ1-4 and V is TRBV12-3 or TRBV12-4; D is unclear. The CDR3 has 13 residues. The V end was cut by 4 bases, the J end by 4 bases, with 7 bases between.

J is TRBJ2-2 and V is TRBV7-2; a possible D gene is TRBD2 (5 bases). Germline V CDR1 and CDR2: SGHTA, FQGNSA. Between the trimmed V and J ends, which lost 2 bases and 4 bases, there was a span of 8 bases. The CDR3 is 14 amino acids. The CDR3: CASSLSSGTGELFF. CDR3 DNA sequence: TGTGCCAGCAGCTTATCCAGCGGCACCGGGGAGCTGTTTTTT.

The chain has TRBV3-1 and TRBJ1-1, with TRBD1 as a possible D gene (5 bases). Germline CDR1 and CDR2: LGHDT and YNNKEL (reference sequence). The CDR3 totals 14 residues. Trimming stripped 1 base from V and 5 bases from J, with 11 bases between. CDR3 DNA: TGTGCCAGCAGCCAAGCATGGGGGGGGACTGAAGCTTTCTTT. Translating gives CASSQAWGGTEAFF.

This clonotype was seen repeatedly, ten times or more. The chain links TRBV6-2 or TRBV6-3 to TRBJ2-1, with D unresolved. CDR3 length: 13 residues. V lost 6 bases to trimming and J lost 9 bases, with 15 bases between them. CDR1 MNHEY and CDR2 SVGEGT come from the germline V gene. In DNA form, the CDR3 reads TGTGCCAGCAGACGTGCTAGTCAAATTGAGCAGTTCTTC. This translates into CASRRASQIEQFF.

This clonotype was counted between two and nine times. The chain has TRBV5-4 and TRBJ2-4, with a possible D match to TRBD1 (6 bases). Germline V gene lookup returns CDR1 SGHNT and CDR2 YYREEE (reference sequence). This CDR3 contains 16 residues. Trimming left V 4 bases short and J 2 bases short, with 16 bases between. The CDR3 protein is CASSQTQGGSKNIQYF. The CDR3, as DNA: TGTGCCAGCAGCCAAACACAGGGCGGCTCCAAAAACATTCAGTACTTC.